Each of the 28 T cell receptor beta chains below was sequenced from the same sample in a study of PD-1 blockade in classical Hodgkin lymphoma (dated by TCRdb to the early 2020s). Preparation of the library involved the immunoSEQ multiplex PCR assay. TCRdb retrieved this table from immuneACCESS and kept in-frame rearrangements only. Not all clones are present; in checked studies, unresolved V genes account for under half, and no reason is known for the remainder. The sample contains some 60,000 clones, 75% to 90% of them found a single time. The ten largest account for 15% of the sample. Taken with the paper, the label for time point translates to: cycle 1 day 1 (C1D1), immediately before nivolumab initiation. Relapse after autologous stem cell transplantation had occurred in all trial patients, and cohorts A, B and C were distinguished by prior brentuximab vedotin exposure. The material sequenced was peripheral blood mononuclear cells (PBMCs), taken at baseline. Every receptor here comes from a human donor with classical Hodgkin lymphoma.

The rearrangement uses TRBV5-4 and TRBJ2-7; D possibly matches TRBD1 or TRBD2 (5 bases each). Per germline, CDR1 SGHNT and CDR2 YYREEE (reference sequence). There are 15 residues in the CDR3. Trimming stripped 0 bases from V and 1 base from J, with 11 bases between. The DNA of the CDR3 is TGTGCCAGCAGCTTGGCTCTTGGGGGTTCCTACGAGCAGTACTTC. It specifies CASSLALGGSYEQYF.

V usage is TRBV6-5 and J usage is TRBJ1-1, with TRBD1 matching over 9 bases. V shed 1 base, J shed 0 bases, and the junction held 3 bases outside the gene matches. This CDR3 is 16 amino acids long. Germline CDR1 reads MNHEY; CDR2 reads SVGAGI. The CDR3 sequence is CASSYLGQGMNTEAFF. DNA for the CDR3: TGTGCCAGCAGTTACTTAGGACAGGGGATGAACACTGAAGCTTTCTTT.

This chain joins TRBV7-2 and TRBJ2-4; TRBD2 aligns across 7 bases. Trimming at V came to 5 bases and at J to 9 bases, leaving 13 bases not matched to a gene. This CDR3 is built from 15 residues. Germline CDR1 is SGHTA and CDR2 is FQGNSA. The CDR3 DNA reads as TGTGCCAGCAGCCCAAAAACAAATGGGGGGGTCATTCAGTACTTC. It translates to CASSPKTNGGVIQYF.

This clone is judged medium-sized. This chain links TRBV27 with TRBJ1-2; 7 bases are a match to TRBD1. CDR3 size: 14 residues. V lost 3 bases, J lost 1 base, and 2 bases stayed unmatched. CDR1 and CDR2 (germline): MNHEY, SMNVEV (reference sequence). The DNA of the CDR3 is TGTGCCAGCAGTTTGCAGGGGGGTAACTATGGCTACACCTTC. Its translation is CASSLQGGNYGYTF.

The chain recombines TRBV11-2 with TRBJ1-3; 8 bases fit TRBD1. V was clipped by 1 base and J by 7 bases; unmatched bases: 12. Germline lookup yields CDR1 SGHAT and CDR2 FQNNGV. CDR3 length: 17 amino acids. This CDR3 reads CASSLGSVSGGQNTIYF. The CDR3 coding sequence is TGTGCCAGCAGCTTAGGTTCGGTTTCAGGGGGCCAGAACACCATATATTTT. The whole variable domain, remainder taken from reference TRBV11-2 and TRBJ1-3, is EAGVAQSPRYKIIEKRQSVAFWCNPISGHATLYWYQQILGQGPKLLIQFQNNGVVDDSQLPKDRFSAERLKGVDSTLKIQPAKLEDSAVYLCASSLGSVSGGQNTIYFGEGSWLTVV.

The chain employs TRBV6-1 and TRBJ1-1; D gene ambiguous. Trimming removed 2 bases at V and 1 base at J, with 8 bases between. This CDR3 contains 14 residues. The germline gives CDR1 MNHNS, CDR2 SASEGT. CDR3 sequence: CASSELLGNTEAFF. CDR3 coding DNA: TGTGCCAGCAGTGAATTGTTAGGGAACACTGAAGCTTTCTTT.

The gene calls are TRBV6-5 and TRBJ2-7; no firm D call. In germline, CDR1 is MNHEY, CDR2 SVGAGI. V shed 0 bases and J shed 2 bases, with 8 bases lying between them. This CDR3 is built from 14 residues. The CDR3 DNA follows: TGTGCCAGCAGTTACTCGCGATCAGCCTACGAGCAGTACTTC. It is translated as CASSYSRSAYEQYF.

The gene calls are TRBV5-1 and TRBJ1-1; D gene ambiguous. The germline V gene has CDR1 SGHRS and CDR2 YFSETQ. V shed 6 bases and J shed 2 bases, with 11 bases lying between them. The CDR3 runs to 13 residues. The DNA of the CDR3 is TGCGCCAGCACAGGATCATTCAACACTGAAGCTTTCTTT. Residues: CASTGSFNTEAFF.

The rearrangement links TRBV6-1 to TRBJ1-2, with 10 bases matching TRBD1. Germline CDR1 and CDR2: MNHNS and SASEGT. The CDR3 extends over 14 amino acids. The trim removed 10 bases at V and 4 bases at J, leaving 9 bases unmatched. The DNA for the CDR3 is TGTGCCACAACCCGGGACAGGGGTAGCTATGGCTACACCTTC. Residues: CATTRDRGSYGYTF.

The V gene is TRBV5-4, the J gene TRBJ1-1; 8 bases map to TRBD1. This CDR3 is 15 amino acids long. Germline V gives CDR1 SGHNT, CDR2 YYREEE (reference sequence). V trimming: 4 bases; J trimming: 0 bases; junction bases outside the gene matches: 5. CDR3 nucleotide sequence: TGTGCCAGCAGCGGACAGGGTCGGGTGAACACTGAAGCTTTCTTT. Its protein is CASSGQGRVNTEAFF.

The chain carries TRBV27 and TRBJ1-4; D is undetermined. The CDR3 spans 16 residues. V lost 4 bases and J 2 bases, leaving 14 bases between the germline ends. Germline-derived CDR1 and CDR2 are MNHEY and SMNVEV (reference sequence). CDR3: CASSSGRLSTNEKLFF. The CDR3 nucleotides read TGTGCCAGCAGTTCCGGACGGTTGAGTACTAATGAAAAACTGTTTTTT. Full variable domain (missing parts from reference TRBV27 and TRBJ1-4): EAQVTQNPRYLITVTGKKLTVTCSQNMNHEYMSWYRQDPGLGLRQIYYSMNVEVTDKGDVPEGYKVSRKEKRNFPLILESPSPNQTSLYFCASSSGRLSTNEKLFFGSGTQLSVL.

This clone showed up just once. This chain joins TRBV10-1 and TRBJ2-1, with D maybe TRBD1 (6 bases). Germline CDR1 and CDR2: WNHNN and SYGVQD (reference sequence). V lost 2 bases to trimming and J lost 6 bases, with 14 bases between them. This CDR3 region has 15 residues. In DNA, the CDR3 is TGCGCCAGCAGTGAGGGCAGGGGACCCTCCAATGAGCAGTTCTTC. This codes for CASSEGRGPSNEQFF.

This chain links TRBV4-2 with TRBJ1-1, with 7 bases that match TRBD1. The CDR3 covers 17 residues. CDR1 and CDR2 (germline): LGHNA, YNFKEQ. The ends lost 4 bases at V and 7 bases at J; junction bases unmatched: 18. CDR3 sequence: CASSRPQGGPGDGEAFF. The CDR3 DNA sequence: TGTGCCAGCAGCCGCCCTCAGGGGGGCCCCGGCGATGGTGAAGCTTTCTTT.

As concerns this clone: In the same sample, other DNA sequences code for this CDR3. This chain joins TRBV7-9 and TRBJ2-6; D not resolved. V was pared by 3 bases and J by 0 bases, with 6 bases between. Germline CDR1 and CDR2: SEHNR and FQNEAQ (reference sequence). This CDR3 spans 15 amino acids. In DNA form, the CDR3 reads TGTGCCAGCAGCTTGGGGATCTCTGGGGCCAACGTCCTGACTTTC. It yields the protein CASSLGISGANVLTF.

This chain connects TRBV5-8 to TRBJ2-3; D gene uncertain. The CDR3 runs to 14 residues. Trimming took off 7 bases at V and 1 base at J, with 13 bases between the two ends. Per germline, CDR1 SGHTS and CDR2 YDEGEE. The CDR3 region is CASLNSLGTDTQYF. DNA for the CDR3: TGTGCCAGCCTGAACTCCCTCGGCACAGATACGCAGTATTTT.

The chain has TRBV19 and TRBJ2-5; D is possibly TRBD2 (7 bases). The CDR3 extends over 13 amino acids. Trimming took off 9 bases at V and 2 bases at J, with 13 bases between the two ends. CDR1 LNHDA and CDR2 SQIVND come from the germline V gene (reference sequence). CDR3 bases: TGTGCCAGCTCGGGGGGCTATCAAGAGACCCAGTACTTC. Amino acids: CASSGGYQETQYF.

The rearrangement joins TRBV4-2 to TRBJ2-1; D gene uncertain. V lost 0 bases and J 3 bases, leaving 12 bases between the germline ends. CDR1 is LGHNA and CDR2 is YNFKEQ in the germline V gene. The CDR3 is made up of 16 amino acids. CDR3 region: CASSQEVSGRYNEQFF. The CDR3 DNA reads as TGTGCCAGCAGCCAAGAGGTTTCAGGTCGCTACAATGAGCAGTTCTTC.

The chain carries TRBV4-1 and TRBJ1-4; D is undetermined. The V and J ends lost 7 bases and 0 bases respectively, with 21 bases between them. This CDR3 has 18 amino acids. The V gene's germline CDR1 is MGHRA and CDR2 YSYEKL. The CDR3 loop is CASNPLGSGFATNEKLFF. In nucleotides, the CDR3 is TGCGCCAGCAACCCCCTAGGGAGCGGATTTGCAACTAATGAAAAACTGTTTTTT.

As regards this clone: The limits of the CDR3 on the DNA are not certain, so only TCRdb's listed CDR3 is given. The chain has TRBV21-1 and TRBJ1-3. TRBV21-1 is a pseudogene. A total of 15 residues make up the CDR3, ends included. The CDR3 spells CASSNYFGSGNTTYF.

This clone is a singleton in its sample. The chain combines TRBV2 with TRBJ1-4, with 10 bases matching TRBD1. This CDR3 region has 15 residues. Trimming at V came to 4 bases and at J to 13 bases, leaving 12 bases not matched to a gene. Germline CDR1 reads SNHLY; CDR2 reads FYNNEI. The CDR3 DNA sequence: TGTGCCAGCAGTGCCTGGACAGGGGGTGAGGTAGGACTGTTTTTT. This translates into CASSAWTGGEVGLFF.

The chain has TRBV7-9 and TRBJ2-7, with D uncertain. Germline V gene sequence: CDR1 SEHNR, CDR2 FQNEAQ (reference sequence). The V end was cut by 1 base, the J end by 4 bases, with 11 bases between. The CDR3 has 14 residues. The DNA of the CDR3 is TGTGCCAGCAGCTTAGGGGCACCCTATTACGAGCAGTACTTC. Protein product: CASSLGAPYYEQYF.

The chain carries TRBV7-2 and TRBJ2-7; no reliable D call. CDR3 length: 12 amino acids. Trimming left V 3 bases short and J 1 base short, with 4 bases between. Germline values: CDR1 SGHTA, CDR2 FQGNSA. The CDR3 loop reads CASSFPSYEQYF. DNA for the CDR3: TGTGCCAGCAGCTTTCCATCCTACGAGCAGTACTTC.

The chain couples TRBV9 to TRBJ2-5, with a tentative D call TRBD1 (6 bases). Looked up from germline, CDR1 is SGDLS and CDR2 is YYNGEE. V was trimmed by 0 bases and J by 4 bases, leaving 13 bases between them. This CDR3 contains 15 residues. DNA of the CDR3: TGTGCCAGCAGCGTAGGGGGGACACCCCTAGAGACCCAGTACTTC. Protein: CASSVGGTPLETQYF.

This clone was seen a handful of times. The genes are TRBV19 and TRBJ2-2; the D is unclear. This CDR3 is built from 15 residues. Germline V gives CDR1 LNHDA, CDR2 SQIVND (reference sequence). The V gene lost 3 bases and the J gene lost 1 base, with 9 bases spanning the gap. CDR3 bases: TGTGCCAGTAGTATTAGTCGGATGAACACCGGGGAGCTGTTTTTT. This codes for CASSISRMNTGELFF.

This clone was counted a single time. This CDR3 is CASSIDLTWEKSEAFF. CDR3 coding DNA: TGTGCCAGTAGTATAGATCTAACCTGGGAGAAATCTGAAGCTTTCTTT. The chain uses TRBV19 and TRBJ1-1, with D hard to call. The V gene lost 0 bases and the J gene lost 6 bases, with 17 bases spanning the gap. The CDR3 spans 16 residues. Germline CDR1 is LNHDA and CDR2 is SQIVND (reference sequence).

The chain employs TRBV30 and TRBJ1-2; the D is unclear. Germline V gene data show CDR1 as GTSNPN and CDR2 as SVGIG (reference sequence). The V gene lost 4 bases and the J gene lost 0 bases, with 15 bases spanning the gap. CDR3 size: 15 residues. This chain's CDR3 is CAWMTAQKTNYGYTF. Written as DNA, the CDR3 is TGTGCCTGGATGACCGCCCAGAAGACTAACTATGGCTACACCTTC.

V is TRBV10-3 and J is TRBJ1-1; unclear D gene. Per the germline V gene, CDR1 is ENHRY and CDR2 is SYGVKD. The germline V and J ends were trimmed by 3 bases and 5 bases, with 7 bases remaining between them. The CDR3 has 12 residues. The CDR3 loop is CAISEKDTEAFF. CDR3 in DNA: TGTGCCATCAGTGAAAAGGATACTGAAGCTTTCTTT.

This chain uses TRBV6-1 with TRBJ1-1; TRBD1 agrees at 9 bases. Germline-derived CDR1 and CDR2 are MNHNS and SASEGT. The CDR3 totals 15 residues. V lost 7 bases, J lost 7 bases, and 13 bases stayed unmatched. Here the CDR3 DNA reads TGTGCCAGCACCCCGGGACAGGGAGGGGTCCGTGAAGCTTTCTTT. This encodes CASTPGQGGVREAFF.